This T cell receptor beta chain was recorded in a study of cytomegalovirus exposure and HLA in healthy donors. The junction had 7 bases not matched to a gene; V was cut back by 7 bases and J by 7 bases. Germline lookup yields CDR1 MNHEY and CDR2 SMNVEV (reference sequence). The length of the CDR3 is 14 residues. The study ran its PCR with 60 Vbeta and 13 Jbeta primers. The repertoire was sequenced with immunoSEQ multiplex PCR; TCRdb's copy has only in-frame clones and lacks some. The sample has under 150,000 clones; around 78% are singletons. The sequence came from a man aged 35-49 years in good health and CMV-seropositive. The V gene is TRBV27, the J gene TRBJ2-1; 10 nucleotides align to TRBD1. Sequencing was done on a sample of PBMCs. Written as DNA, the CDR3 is TGTGCCAGCACCCGACAGGGGGCTCGGAATGAGCAGTTCTTC. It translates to CASTRQGARNEQFF.